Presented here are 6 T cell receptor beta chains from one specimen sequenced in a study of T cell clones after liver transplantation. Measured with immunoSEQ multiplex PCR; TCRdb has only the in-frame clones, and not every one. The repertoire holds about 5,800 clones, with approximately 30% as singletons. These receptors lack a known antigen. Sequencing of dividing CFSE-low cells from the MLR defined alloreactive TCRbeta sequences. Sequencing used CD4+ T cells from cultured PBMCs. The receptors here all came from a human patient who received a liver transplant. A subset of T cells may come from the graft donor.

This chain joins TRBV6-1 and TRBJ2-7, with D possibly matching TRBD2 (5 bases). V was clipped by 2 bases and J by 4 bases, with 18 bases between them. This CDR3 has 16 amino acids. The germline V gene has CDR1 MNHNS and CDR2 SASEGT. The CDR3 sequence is CASSEIVGLAVYEQYF. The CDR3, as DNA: TGTGCCAGCAGTGAAATAGTCGGTCTAGCTGTGTACGAGCAGTACTTC.

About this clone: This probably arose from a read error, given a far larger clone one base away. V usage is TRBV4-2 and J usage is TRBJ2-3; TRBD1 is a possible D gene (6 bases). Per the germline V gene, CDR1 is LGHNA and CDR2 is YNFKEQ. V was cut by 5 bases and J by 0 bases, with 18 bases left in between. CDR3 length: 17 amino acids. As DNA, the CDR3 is TGTGCCAGCAGCACCCCGCCCCGGGACACAAGCACAGATACGCAGTATTTT. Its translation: CASSTPPRDTSTDTQYF.

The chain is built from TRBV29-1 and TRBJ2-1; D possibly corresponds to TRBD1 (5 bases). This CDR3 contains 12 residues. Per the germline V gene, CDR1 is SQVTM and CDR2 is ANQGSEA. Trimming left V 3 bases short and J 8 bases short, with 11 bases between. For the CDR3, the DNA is TGCAGCGTTGAGGAACAAGGGGATGAGCAGTTCTTC. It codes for CSVEEQGDEQFF.

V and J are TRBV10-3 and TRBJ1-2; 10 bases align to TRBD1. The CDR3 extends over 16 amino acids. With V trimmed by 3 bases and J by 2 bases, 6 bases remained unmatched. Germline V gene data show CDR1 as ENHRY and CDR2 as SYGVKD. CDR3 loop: CAISEDRDRGNYGYTF. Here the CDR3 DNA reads TGTGCCATCAGTGAAGACCGGGACAGGGGAAACTATGGCTACACCTTC.

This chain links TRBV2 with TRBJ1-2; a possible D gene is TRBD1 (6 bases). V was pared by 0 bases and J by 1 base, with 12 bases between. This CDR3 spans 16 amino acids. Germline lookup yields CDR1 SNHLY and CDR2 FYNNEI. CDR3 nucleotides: TGTGCCAGCAGTGAAGCGCAGACAGGAAATAACTATGGCTACACCTTC. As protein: CASSEAQTGNNYGYTF. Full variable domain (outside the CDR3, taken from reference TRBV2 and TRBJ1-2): EPEVTQTPSHQVTQMGQEVILRCVPISNHLYFYWYRQILGQKVEFLVSFYNNEISEKSEIFDDQFSVERPDGSNFTLKIRSTKLEDSAMYFCASSEAQTGNNYGYTFGSGTRLTVV.

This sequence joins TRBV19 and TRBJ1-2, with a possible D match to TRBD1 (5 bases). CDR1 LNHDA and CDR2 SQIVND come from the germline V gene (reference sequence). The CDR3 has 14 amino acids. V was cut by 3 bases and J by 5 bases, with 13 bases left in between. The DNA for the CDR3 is TGTGCCAGTAGTATCTCATCTGGGGGGTATGGCTACACCTTC. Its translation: CASSISSGGYGYTF.